One T cell receptor beta chain is described in this entry. TCRdb re-called the 5' RACE reads through MiXCR, storing one row per CDR3 protein. This sample yields under 400,000 distinct CDR3 sequences, of which around 27% are seen a single time; about 13% belongs to the top ten. The trim removed 5 bases at V and 8 bases at J, leaving 9 bases unmatched. CDR3 size: 14 residues. These data are taken from a study of T-cell memory formation after mild COVID-19. The chain is built from TRBV12-3 or TRBV12-4 and TRBJ1-3, with 7 bases identical to TRBD1. The receptor was isolated from an adult woman who had mild COVID-19 (a few samples of this study predate the infection). Cell type and time point are not known. The specimen sequenced was PBMCs or a T cell subset sorted from them (not recorded which). The CDR3 spells CASSPLGGLDTIYF. CDR3 nucleotides: TGTGCCAGCAGTCCCTTAGGGGGCTTGGACACCATATATTTT.